The 14 T cell receptor beta chains below all came from one sample that was sequenced in a study of T-cell reconstitution after alpha-beta-depleted transplantation in children. Unique molecular identifiers were incorporated into the prepared TCRbeta library. One entry per CDR3 protein results from TCRdb running MiXCR on the PCR reads. The sample includes roughly 610,000 distinct CDR3 sequences, about 11% seen only once; the top ten take less than 4.5%. The sample consisted of PBMCs from the stem cell graft donor, taken from the stem cell graft. The receptors were sampled from a human donor who donated a stem cell graft to a child with acute myeloid leukemia.

This clonotype appeared a few times. The chain is built from TRBV7-8 and TRBJ2-1; D is unresolved. Germline values: CDR1 SGHVS, CDR2 FQNEAQ. This CDR3 has 12 residues. The V end was cut by 4 bases, the J end by 8 bases, with 9 bases between. The CDR3 DNA reads TGTGCCAGCAGCTCACAGCCCCATGAGCAGTTCTTC. The encoded protein is CASSSQPHEQFF.

As for this clonotype: A much larger clone is a single base away; this may be a read error. Here the CDR3 omits its conserved ending phenylalanine or tryptophan, so a read error is the likely source. DNA for the CDR3: TGTGCCAGCAGCTTAGGAGTCTGGACAGGGGATTCCACAGATACGCAGTATTAT. Its translation is CASSLGVWTGDSTDTQYY. The rearrangement uses TRBV7-6 and TRBJ2-3; 9 nucleotides match TRBD1. This CDR3 is 18 amino acids long. The V gene end was trimmed by 1 base and the J gene end by 2 bases; junction bases not matched to a gene: 10. Looked up from germline, CDR1 is SGHVS and CDR2 is FNYEAQ.

The CDR3 spells CASSLLASEQYF. The CDR3 coding sequence is TGTGCCAGCAGTTTATTAGCAAGCGAGCAGTACTTC. The chain joins TRBV12-3 or TRBV12-4 to TRBJ2-7, with D unresolved. The germline V and J ends were trimmed by 2 bases and 6 bases, with 8 bases remaining between them. CDR3 size: 12 residues.

This clonotype was observed many times. This chain links TRBV4-3 with TRBJ2-2; D is ambiguous. Trimming pared 8 bases from V and 10 bases from J, leaving 8 bases between. CDR1 is LGHNA and CDR2 is YSLEER in the germline V gene. The CDR3 has 10 residues. Here the CDR3 reads CASGEEELFF. CDR3 bases: TGCGCCAGCGGTGAAGAGGAGCTGTTTTTT.

This clonotype has at least ten counts. V gene TRBV20-1 combines with J gene TRBJ2-2; TRBD2 aligns across 7 bases. The CDR3 totals 15 residues. The germline V gene encodes CDR1 DFQATT and CDR2 SNEGSKA (reference sequence). Trimming cost V 2 bases and J 2 bases; bases outside gene matches: 5. CDR3 DNA: TGCAGTGCTAGACTGAGCGGGACTAACACCGGGGAGCTGTTTTTT. Encoded protein: CSARLSGTNTGELFF.

The chain employs TRBV12-3 or TRBV12-4 and TRBJ1-6, with 8 bases that match TRBD1. Trimming at V came to 2 bases and at J to 10 bases, leaving 4 bases not matched to a gene. This CDR3 contains 14 residues. The CDR3: CASSLMTGDSPLHF. Written as DNA, the CDR3 is TGTGCCAGCAGTTTAATGACAGGGGACTCACCCCTCCACTTT.

The chain couples TRBV29-1 to TRBJ1-1, with D possibly matching TRBD1 (6 bases). The V and J ends lost 4 bases and 1 base respectively, with 10 bases between them. The CDR3 runs 13 residues. CDR1 and CDR2 from the germline V gene are SQVTM and ANQGSEA. This CDR3 is CSVARDKNTEAFF. CDR3 bases: TGCAGCGTTGCGAGGGACAAGAACACTGAAGCTTTCTTT.

The chain links TRBV7-2 to TRBJ2-1; D is possibly TRBD2 (5 bases). The CDR3 totals 16 residues. The V and J ends lost 5 bases and 7 bases respectively, with 21 bases between them. The V gene's germline CDR1 is SGHTA and CDR2 FQGNSA. CDR3 DNA: TGTGCCAGCAGCCTATCATTCCAGAGGACGGGGAATGAGCAGTTCTTC. The encoded protein is CASSLSFQRTGNEQFF.

This clonotype was observed a handful of times. A single base separates this from a much larger clone, so it may be a read error. The V call is TRBV7-2, the J call TRBJ2-7; D unclear. CDR1 and CDR2 (germline): SGHTA, FQGNSA. The CDR3 loop spans 12 amino acids. The ends were cut back, 3 bases at V and 0 bases at J, with 3 bases in the middle. The CDR3 DNA is TGTGCCAGCAGCTTTGCCTCCTACGAGCAGTACTTC. This codes for CASSFASYEQYF.

This chain connects TRBV27 to TRBJ1-2; perhaps TRBD1 as D (6 bases). V lost 8 bases, J lost 12 bases, and 19 bases lay in between. This CDR3 region has 12 residues. Germline V gene sequence: CDR1 MNHEY, CDR2 SMNVEV (reference sequence). The CDR3 sequence: CASRGGAGTHTF. Written as DNA, the CDR3 is TGTGCCAGCCGAGGGGGAGCAGGGACTCACACCTTC.

This clonotype came up many times. J is TRBJ1-2 and V is TRBV20-1; 9 bases map to TRBD1. V was clipped by 5 bases and J by 4 bases; unmatched bases: 14. Germline loops: CDR1 DFQATT, CDR2 SNEGSKA (reference sequence). CDR3 length: 16 amino acids. The CDR3 DNA follows: TGCAGTGCTGGGGGGGGACAGGGTTTTTCTTCCTATGGCTACACCTTC. Translation: CSAGGGQGFSSYGYTF.

This clonotype was found a few times. The chain has TRBV25-1 and TRBJ2-7; 9 bases agree with TRBD1. This CDR3 spans 15 amino acids. Germline lookup yields CDR1 MGHDK and CDR2 SYGVNS. V shed 1 base and J 3 bases; nucleotides not matched to a gene: 4. CDR3 DNA sequence: TGTGCCAGCAGTGAATGGGGGGACAGGGACTACGAGCAGTACTTC. This translates into CASSEWGDRDYEQYF.

The V gene is TRBV20-1, the J gene TRBJ2-1; 10 bases are shared with TRBD2. CDR3 size: 15 residues. CDR1 is DFQATT, CDR2 SNEGSKA, per germline (reference sequence). V lost 5 bases, J lost 5 bases, and 9 bases stayed unmatched. CDR3 in amino acids: CSAQLWTSGNNEQFF. In DNA, the CDR3 is TGCAGTGCTCAGCTGTGGACTAGCGGAAACAATGAGCAGTTCTTC.

The chain uses TRBV2 and TRBJ1-2; 8 bases align to TRBD1. V lost 6 bases to trimming and J lost 8 bases; unmatched junction nucleotides: 8. CDR1 and CDR2 from the germline V gene are SNHLY and FYNNEI. The CDR3 spans 13 residues. The CDR3 sequence: CASSRTGFGGYTF. For the CDR3, the DNA is TGTGCCAGCAGCCGGACAGGGTTTGGCGGCTACACCTTC.